Below, 28 T cell receptor beta chains from the same sample are listed, as sequenced in a study of T cell repertoires in cytomegalovirus infection. TCRdb processed the reads anew with MiXCR; each CDR3 protein has one entry. The data show roughly 150,000 distinct CDR3 sequences, approximately 17% seen once. Sequences were obtained from CD8+ T cells from PBMCs. These TCRs come from a human donor in good health (CMV status not recorded). Some clones in this sample may be carry-over from other donors' samples.

This clonotype was seen only a few times. CDR3 amino acids: CAKTSGRAEQFF. The DNA for the CDR3 is TGTGCCAAGACTAGCGGGAGGGCCGAGCAGTTCTTC. This rearrangement joins TRBV6-5 to TRBJ2-1, with 14 bases aligning to TRBD2. Germline loops: CDR1 MNHEY, CDR2 SVGAGI. Trimming took 10 bases from V and 10 from J; bases not matched to a gene: 3. The CDR3 consists of 12 residues.

The chain carries TRBV19 and TRBJ2-3, with D perhaps TRBD2 (5 bases). Germline V gives CDR1 LNHDA, CDR2 SQIVND (reference sequence). The CDR3 is 14 residues long. V lost 2 bases and J lost 4, with 10 bases in between. As DNA, the CDR3 is TGTGCCAGTAGTATACGGGCGGGTGCAGATACGCAGTATTTT. Residues: CASSIRAGADTQYF.

This clonotype appeared a few times. The chain has TRBV7-2 and TRBJ2-2; D may be TRBD2 (6 bases). V lost 5 bases and J 8 bases, leaving 15 bases between the germline ends. The CDR3 spans 14 residues. Germline lookup yields CDR1 SGHTA and CDR2 FQGNSA. The CDR3 region has the DNA TGTGCCAGCAGCCCCGGGACTTTTCGTGGGGAGCTGTTTTTT. It encodes CASSPGTFRGELFF.

The chain recombines TRBV28 with TRBJ2-1; D might be TRBD2 (5 bases). Trimming cost V 5 bases and J 8 bases, with 10 bases left between them. Germline CDR1 MDHEN, CDR2 SYDVKM. This CDR3 region has 12 residues. The CDR3 region has the DNA TGTGCCAGCAGTCTGGGAGAGGATGAGCAGTTCTTC. The encoded protein is CASSLGEDEQFF.

This clonotype was picked up many times. The chain couples TRBV29-1 to TRBJ1-4, with 9 bases lining up with TRBD1. This CDR3 contains 16 residues. Germline CDR1 and CDR2: SQVTM and ANQGSEA. The ends lost 1 base at V and 3 bases at J; junction bases unmatched: 6. CDR3 region: CSVEVPGQGPNEKLFF. The CDR3, as DNA: TGCAGCGTTGAAGTCCCGGGACAGGGTCCTAATGAAAAACTGTTTTTT.

J is TRBJ2-7 and V is TRBV3-1; D may be TRBD2 (6 bases). The CDR3 is made up of 15 amino acids. The germline V gene has CDR1 LGHDT and CDR2 YNNKEL (reference sequence). V lost 4 bases and J lost 2, with 15 bases in between. Here the CDR3 reads CASSPGTGEAYEQYF. The CDR3 coding sequence is TGTGCCAGCAGCCCCGGGACGGGAGAAGCCTACGAGCAGTACTTC.

The chain recombines TRBV7-2 with TRBJ2-1; 8 bases agree with TRBD2. The CDR3 has 15 residues. The germline CDR1 and CDR2 sequences are SGHTA and FQGNSA. V was pared by 5 bases and J by 7 bases, with 10 bases of the junction left unmatched. The chain's CDR3 is CASSIQRESRNEQFF. CDR3 sequence (DNA): TGTGCCAGCAGCATCCAGCGGGAGTCGCGGAATGAGCAGTTCTTC.

The chain is built from TRBV20-1 and TRBJ2-7; D is unclear. This CDR3 region has 14 residues. From germline, CDR1 is DFQATT and CDR2 SNEGSKA (reference sequence). Trimming stripped 1 base from V and 0 bases from J, with 10 bases between. This chain's CDR3 is CSARGRVSSYEQYF. The CDR3 DNA is TGCAGTGCTAGAGGCCGTGTTAGCTCCTACGAGCAGTACTTC.

V gene TRBV28 combines with J gene TRBJ1-4, with a tentative D call TRBD1 (6 bases). CDR1 is MDHEN and CDR2 is SYDVKM in the germline V gene. This CDR3 comprises 14 residues. V lost 3 bases and J 4 bases, leaving 9 bases between the germline ends. For the CDR3, the DNA is TGTGCCAGCAGTTTTGGCAGGGGTAATGAAAAACTGTTTTTT. Its translation: CASSFGRGNEKLFF.

V and J are TRBV15 and TRBJ2-3; 8 bases are a match to TRBD1. The CDR3 length is 12 residues. Germline V gene sequence: CDR1 LNHNV, CDR2 YYDKDF (reference sequence). V trimming: 9 bases; J trimming: 8 bases; junction bases outside the gene matches: 7. DNA for the CDR3: TGTGCCACGGGGACAGGCACGGGTACGCAGTATTTT. The encoded protein is CATGTGTGTQYF.

The CDR3 region has the DNA TGTGCCAGCAGCTTAGTCCGGCGGGAGAACCCCTACAATGAGCAGTTCTTC. Translating it yields CASSLVRRENPYNEQFF. This sequence joins TRBV7-2 and TRBJ2-1, with 7 bases lining up with TRBD2. This CDR3 has 17 amino acids. V was clipped by 1 base and J by 2 bases; unmatched bases: 8. Germline V gene sequence: CDR1 SGHTA, CDR2 FQGNSA.

There are a few counts of this clonotype. The V gene is TRBV6-1, the J gene TRBJ2-1; 10 nucleotides match TRBD2. Per the germline V gene, CDR1 is MNHNS and CDR2 is SASEGT. V gave up 6 bases and J gave up 2 bases; unmatched junction bases: 4. There are 15 residues in the CDR3. CDR3 coding DNA: TGTGCCAGCAGCAAGCGGGAGGGGGCCTACAATGAGCAGTTCTTC. Its translation is CASSKREGAYNEQFF.

This clonotype came up a few times. The gene calls are TRBV6-2 or TRBV6-3 and TRBJ2-4, with D hard to call. Germline CDR1 reads MNHEY; CDR2 reads SVGEGT. Trimming cost V 8 bases and J 1 base, with 15 bases left between them. There are 15 residues in the CDR3. The CDR3 DNA is TGTGCCAGCTGCCCCGGCGGAGCGGCCAAAAACATTCAGTACTTC. It translates to CASCPGGAAKNIQYF.

The chain combines TRBV11-2 with TRBJ2-1, with 7 bases fitting TRBD2. Per the germline V gene, CDR1 is SGHAT and CDR2 is FQNNGV. The length of the CDR3 is 17 residues. The ends lost 5 bases at V and 5 bases at J; junction bases unmatched: 15. The CDR3 bases are TGTGCCAGCAGCGTCCTTCTAGCGGCCTTACTCAACAATGAGCAGTTCTTC. It yields the protein CASSVLLAALLNNEQFF.

This chain joins TRBV28 and TRBJ2-7; no clear D. The germline gives CDR1 MDHEN, CDR2 SYDVKM. V shed 4 bases and J shed 7 bases, with 8 bases lying between them. CDR3 length equals 11 residues. The DNA for the CDR3 is TGTGCCAGCAGTTCCTACGGGGAGCAGTACTTC. Amino acid sequence: CASSSYGEQYF.

This clonotype was seen more than once but under ten times. The chain recombines TRBV28 with TRBJ2-4, with 7 positions matching TRBD1. The ends lost 5 bases at V and 0 bases at J; junction bases unmatched: 7. Per the germline V gene, CDR1 is MDHEN and CDR2 is SYDVKM. The CDR3 is 16 amino acids. The CDR3 here is CASSPGTALAKNIQYF. The CDR3 DNA is TGTGCCAGCAGTCCCGGGACAGCCCTAGCCAAAAACATTCAGTACTTC.

On this clonotype: Possible read error: a much larger clone is one base away. V gene TRBV6-2 or TRBV6-3 combines with J gene TRBJ2-1, with D hard to call. CDR1 and CDR2 from the germline V gene are MNHEY and SVGEGT. Trimming left V 6 bases short and J 5 bases short, with 17 bases between. The length of the CDR3 is 15 residues. The CDR3 here is CASRKLGLRDNEQFF. The CDR3 DNA follows: TGTGCCAGCAGAAAACTTGGATTACGGGACAATGAGCAGTTCTTC.

The rearrangement links TRBV7-8 to TRBJ2-1; tentative D call: TRBD2 (6 bases). CDR1 and CDR2 from the germline V gene are SGHVS and FQNEAQ. V lost 3 bases, J lost 9 bases, and 18 bases lay in between. The CDR3 spans 15 residues. CDR3: CASSLAELGLGEQFF. CDR3 coding DNA: TGTGCCAGCAGCTTGGCGGAACTGGGACTCGGTGAGCAGTTCTTC.

V and J are TRBV9 and TRBJ2-1; 13 bases align to TRBD2. This CDR3 is 16 amino acids long. V lost 4 bases, J lost 10 bases, and 11 bases stayed unmatched. Germline-derived CDR1 and CDR2 are SGDLS and YYNGEE. CDR3 in DNA: TGTGCCAGCAGCCCCCTGACTAGCGGGGGGCCGGACGAGCAGTTCTTC. It specifies CASSPLTSGGPDEQFF.

The rearrangement uses TRBV28 and TRBJ2-2; 10 bases align to TRBD2. Trimming removed 6 bases from V and 4 bases from J; junction bases left unmatched: 8. CDR1 and CDR2 from the germline V gene are MDHEN and SYDVKM. The CDR3 is 16 amino acids. Written as DNA, the CDR3 is TGTGCCAGCAGAACACAGCGGGAGGGGGGCACCGGGGAGCTGTTTTTT. It is translated as CASRTQREGGTGELFF.

V gene TRBV6-2 or TRBV6-3 combines with J gene TRBJ2-1; D is undetermined. Trimming removed 8 bases from V and 7 bases from J, with 18 bases in between. Germline assignment: CDR1 MNHEY and CDR2 SVGEGT. The CDR3 is 14 residues long. The CDR3 sequence: CASRVDGNRNEQFF. CDR3 bases: TGTGCCAGCCGGGTGGACGGAAATCGGAATGAGCAGTTCTTC.

This clonotype was counted only a few times. This chain joins TRBV7-2 and TRBJ2-7; a weak D match, TRBD2 (5 bases). Trimming removed 0 bases from V and 1 base from J, with 10 bases in between. CDR1 is SGHTA and CDR2 is FQGNSA in the germline V gene. The CDR3 sequence is 15 residues long. CDR3 amino acids: CASSLARRGSYEQYF. The CDR3 nucleotides are TGTGCCAGCAGCTTAGCGAGAAGAGGGTCCTACGAGCAGTACTTC.

The chain couples TRBV12-5 to TRBJ2-3; D unclear. Looked up from germline, CDR1 is LGHNT and CDR2 is FRNRAP. Trimming took off 4 bases at V and 4 bases at J, with 9 bases between the two ends. The CDR3 totals 13 residues. DNA for the CDR3: TGTGCTAGTGGTTCCGATGACGCAGATACGCAGTATTTT. Protein product: CASGSDDADTQYF.

The gene calls are TRBV19 and TRBJ2-7, with D maybe TRBD1 (5 bases). Looked up from germline, CDR1 is LNHDA and CDR2 is SQIVND (reference sequence). With 3 bases removed from V and 2 bases from J, the gap between germline ends came to 11 bases. CDR3 length equals 14 residues. CDR3 amino acids: CASSIRQGPYEQYF. DNA of the CDR3: TGTGCCAGTAGTATCCGGCAGGGCCCCTACGAGCAGTACTTC.

This clonotype is classed as medium-sized. The rearrangement joins TRBV7-9 to TRBJ1-5; D gene unclear. Germline V gene lookup returns CDR1 SEHNR and CDR2 FQNEAQ (reference sequence). The CDR3 is 12 amino acids. V was cut by 3 bases and J by 2 bases, with 2 bases left in between. In DNA, the CDR3 is TGTGCCAGCAGCTTGGGCAATCAGCCCCAGCATTTT. Its protein product is CASSLGNQPQHF.

This clonotype was observed a handful of times. The V call is TRBV7-6, the J call TRBJ1-1; no firm D call. This CDR3 is built from 16 residues. The germline V gene encodes CDR1 SGHVS and CDR2 FNYEAQ. The V end lost 7 bases, the J end lost 0 bases, and 18 bases lay between the germline ends. The CDR3 sequence: CASKATAGKVNTEAFF. The CDR3, as DNA: TGTGCCAGCAAAGCGACGGCCGGTAAAGTGAACACTGAAGCTTTCTTT.

This clonotype was seen more than once but under ten times. The V gene is TRBV6-2 or TRBV6-3, the J gene TRBJ2-1; D unresolved. The CDR3 covers 12 residues. The germline V gene has CDR1 MNHEY and CDR2 SVGEGT. Between the trimmed V and J ends, which lost 8 bases and 0 bases, there was a span of 5 bases. Written as DNA, the CDR3 is TGTGCCAGCGCTAGCTCCTACAATGAGCAGTTCTTC. Amino acids: CASASSYNEQFF.

This clonotype was observed a handful of times. The chain employs TRBV2 and TRBJ1-1, with D hard to call. Germline loops: CDR1 SNHLY, CDR2 FYNNEI. The V and J ends lost 0 bases and 4 bases respectively, with 12 bases between them. The CDR3 contains 15 residues. The CDR3 loop is CASSEAGFSSTEAFF. DNA for the CDR3: TGTGCCAGCAGTGAAGCAGGGTTTAGTAGCACTGAAGCTTTCTTT.